The 4 T cell receptor beta chains in this list originate from one sample, sequenced in a study of graft-versus-host responses after intestinal transplantation. Clones were read by immunoSEQ multiplex PCR, and TCRdb kept only the in-frame ones, dropping some. The sample includes more than 70,000 clones, 82% of them seen just once. Their antigen targets remain unknown. Sequencing was performed on unstimulated CD4+ T cells sorted from spleen or lymph node cells, taken before intestinal transplant. The receptors here all came from a human donor who received an intestinal transplant.

The chain joins TRBV19 to TRBJ1-1, with D possibly TRBD1 on 6 matching bases. The CDR3 is 14 residues long. V lost 5 bases, J lost 4 bases, and 14 bases lay in between. Germline V gives CDR1 LNHDA, CDR2 SQIVND (reference sequence). DNA of the CDR3: TGTGCCAGTAGTGCTGTTCCAGGGGTCACTGAAGCTTTCTTT. It codes for CASSAVPGVTEAFF.

The chain employs TRBV4-1 and TRBJ1-2; D might be TRBD1 (5 bases). V was shortened by 1 base and J by 6 bases, with 12 bases between the two germline ends. CDR3 length: 14 amino acids. Germline assignment: CDR1 MGHRA and CDR2 YSYEKL. CDR3 sequence: CASSQVARVDGYTF. In nucleotides, the CDR3 is TGCGCCAGCAGCCAAGTGGCCAGGGTGGATGGCTACACCTTC.

This chain joins TRBV4-2 and TRBJ2-2, with 7 positions matching TRBD1. Per the germline V gene, CDR1 is LGHNA and CDR2 is YNFKEQ. The CDR3 has 16 residues. The V gene end was trimmed by 1 base and the J gene end by 1 base; junction bases not matched to a gene: 3. The CDR3: CASSQVDRENTGELFF. The DNA of the CDR3 is TGTGCCAGCAGCCAAGTAGACAGGGAGAACACCGGGGAGCTGTTTTTT.

The gene calls are TRBV6-5 and TRBJ1-2; possible D gene TRBD1, 6 bases. The germline CDR1 and CDR2 sequences are MNHEY and SVGAGI. This CDR3 contains 13 residues. Trimming stripped 6 bases from V and 0 bases from J, with 8 bases between. CDR3 nucleotide sequence: TGTGCCAGCAGGGACAGAGCTAACTATGGCTACACCTTC. It encodes CASRDRANYGYTF.